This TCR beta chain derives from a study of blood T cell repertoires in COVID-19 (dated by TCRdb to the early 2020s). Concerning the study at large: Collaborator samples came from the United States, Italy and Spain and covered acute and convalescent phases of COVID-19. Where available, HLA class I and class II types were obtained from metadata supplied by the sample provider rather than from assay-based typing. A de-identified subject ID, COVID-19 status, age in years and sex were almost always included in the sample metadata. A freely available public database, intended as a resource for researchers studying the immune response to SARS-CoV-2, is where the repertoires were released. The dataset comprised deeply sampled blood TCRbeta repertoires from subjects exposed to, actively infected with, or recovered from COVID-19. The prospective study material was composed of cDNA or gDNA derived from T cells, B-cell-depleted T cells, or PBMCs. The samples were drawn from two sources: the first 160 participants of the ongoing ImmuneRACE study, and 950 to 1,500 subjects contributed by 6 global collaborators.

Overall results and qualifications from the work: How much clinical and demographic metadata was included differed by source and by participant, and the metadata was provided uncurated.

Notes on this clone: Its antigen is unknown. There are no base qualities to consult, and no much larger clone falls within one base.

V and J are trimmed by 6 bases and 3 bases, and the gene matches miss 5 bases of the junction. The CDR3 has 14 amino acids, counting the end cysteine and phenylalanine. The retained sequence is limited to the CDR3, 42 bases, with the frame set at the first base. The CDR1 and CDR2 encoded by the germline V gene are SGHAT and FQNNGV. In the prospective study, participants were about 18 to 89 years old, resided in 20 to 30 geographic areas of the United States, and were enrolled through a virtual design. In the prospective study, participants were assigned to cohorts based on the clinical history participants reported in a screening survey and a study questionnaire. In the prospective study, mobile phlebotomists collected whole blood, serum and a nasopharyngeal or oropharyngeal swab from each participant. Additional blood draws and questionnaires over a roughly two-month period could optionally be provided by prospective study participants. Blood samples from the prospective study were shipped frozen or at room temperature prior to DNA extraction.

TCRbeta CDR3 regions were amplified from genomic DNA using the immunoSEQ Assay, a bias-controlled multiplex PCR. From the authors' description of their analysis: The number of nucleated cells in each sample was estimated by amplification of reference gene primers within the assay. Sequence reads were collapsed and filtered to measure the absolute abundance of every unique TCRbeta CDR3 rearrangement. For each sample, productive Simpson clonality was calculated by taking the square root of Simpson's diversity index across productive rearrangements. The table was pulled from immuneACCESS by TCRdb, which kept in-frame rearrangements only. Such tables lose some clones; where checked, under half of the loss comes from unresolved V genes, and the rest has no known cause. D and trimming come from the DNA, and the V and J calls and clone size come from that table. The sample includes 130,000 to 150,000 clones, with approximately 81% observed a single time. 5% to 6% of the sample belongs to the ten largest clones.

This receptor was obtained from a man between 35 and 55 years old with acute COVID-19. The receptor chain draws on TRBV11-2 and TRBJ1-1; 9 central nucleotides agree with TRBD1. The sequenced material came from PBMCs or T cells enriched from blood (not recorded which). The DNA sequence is TGTGCCAGCAGACAGACAGGGGGGGACACTGAAGCTTTCTTT. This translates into CASRQTGGDTEAFF.